The TCR beta chain described here comes from a study of T cells in narcolepsy. CDR1 and CDR2 from the germline V gene are MNHEY and SMNVEV (reference sequence). V lost 9 bases, J lost 3 bases, and 17 bases stayed unmatched. The CDR3 totals 16 residues. Sequencing used immunoSEQ multiplex PCR; TCRdb keeps in-frame clones, though not all of them. This sample carries fewer than 35,000 clones, 82% of them seen once, and the ten largest clones take around 2.5%. This clone has just one count. The rearrangement uses TRBV27 and TRBJ2-7; 7 positions match TRBD2. This receptor was obtained from a human donor with narcolepsy. The sequencing input was CD45RA- memory CD4+ T cells from PBMCs. The CDR3 loop reads CASRSTWGRAIYEQYF. The CDR3, as DNA: TGTGCCAGTAGATCAACGTGGGGGAGGGCGATCTACGAGCAGTACTTC.